A selection of T cell receptor beta chains follows, all from one sample in a study of blood T cells in healthy people across ages. Via MiXCR, TCRdb re-called the 5' RACE reads, giving one row per CDR3 protein. The sample shows about 400,000 distinct CDR3 sequences, 45% to 60% of them seen only once. Sequenced material: blood. Receptors originate from a man aged 55 to 69 in good health. CDR3s include the opening cysteine and the closing phenylalanine or tryptophan. Fields, in order: V gene, J gene, CDR3 protein.

v_gene: TRBV6-6
j_gene: TRBJ2-1
CDR3aa: CASNLAGPGEQFF

v_gene: TRBV20-1
j_gene: TRBJ1-5
CDR3aa: CSARIPGTGFGSNQPQHF

v_gene: TRBV10-2
j_gene: TRBJ2-3
CDR3aa: CATDSGVSTDTQYF

v_gene: TRBV28
j_gene: TRBJ2-1
CDR3aa: CASRLINGGVEQFF

v_gene: TRBV6-2/TRBV6-3
j_gene: TRBJ2-3
CDR3aa: CASSYRLRQAESTDTQYF

v_gene: TRBV25-1
j_gene: TRBJ1-1
CDR3aa: CASSTNTGAKGEAFF

v_gene: TRBV28
j_gene: TRBJ2-5
CDR3aa: CASSAPGTGEETQYF

v_gene: TRBV7-3
j_gene: TRBJ2-3
CDR3aa: CASSAREVLGTDTQYF

v_gene: TRBV11-3
j_gene: TRBJ1-1
CDR3aa: CASSSGGRGEAFF

v_gene: TRBV11-2
j_gene: TRBJ2-3
CDR3aa: CASNQGRVTDTQYF

v_gene: TRBV27
j_gene: TRBJ1-2
CDR3aa: CASSLSTHYGYTF

v_gene: TRBV9
j_gene: TRBJ2-3
CDR3aa: CASSLAAGSRTDTQYF

v_gene: TRBV5-1
j_gene: TRBJ2-5
CDR3aa: CASSPNHRVGETQYF

v_gene: TRBV7-9
j_gene: TRBJ2-7
CDR3aa: CASSLRGIVYEQYF

v_gene: TRBV20-1
j_gene: .
CDR3aa: CSARGSETQYF

v_gene: TRBV11-2
j_gene: TRBJ2-1
CDR3aa: CASSSQGLAGGNEQFF

v_gene: TRBV15
j_gene: TRBJ1-2
CDR3aa: CATSRETGGKGYGYTF

v_gene: TRBV29-1
j_gene: TRBJ2-1
CDR3aa: CSVDVPPFF

v_gene: TRBV9
j_gene: TRBJ2-5
CDR3aa: CASSVATAEQETQYF

v_gene: TRBV3-1
j_gene: TRBJ2-5
CDR3aa: CASSPTGVEETQYF

v_gene: TRBV27
j_gene: TRBJ1-2
CDR3aa: CASSLSGQVGGYTF

v_gene: TRBV29-1
j_gene: TRBJ2-3
CDR3aa: CSVRPGPTTDAQYF

v_gene: TRBV6-2/TRBV6-3
j_gene: TRBJ2-1
CDR3aa: CVSSYFGGGGYNEQFF

v_gene: TRBV28
j_gene: TRBJ2-3
CDR3aa: CASSPGITTGTQYF

v_gene: TRBV15
j_gene: TRBJ1-5
CDR3aa: CATRVDREGGNQPQHF

v_gene: TRBV20-1
j_gene: TRBJ1-2
CDR3aa: CSAREGRGGGYGYTF

v_gene: TRBV18
j_gene: TRBJ2-1
CDR3aa: CASSPETSGRSEQFF

v_gene: TRBV28
j_gene: TRBJ2-5
CDR3aa: CASSADRRRETQYF

v_gene: TRBV7-7
j_gene: TRBJ2-6
CDR3aa: CASTQSGHPAGANVLTF

v_gene: TRBV7-2
j_gene: TRBJ2-7
CDR3aa: CASSLGGQGKSYEQYF

v_gene: TRBV5-6
j_gene: TRBJ2-1
CDR3aa: CASSTGARWGEQFF

v_gene: TRBV29-1
j_gene: TRBJ1-2
CDR3aa: CSVLTGGRPYGYTF

v_gene: TRBV11-2
j_gene: TRBJ2-7
CDR3aa: CASSTDRASSYEQYF

v_gene: TRBV3-1
j_gene: TRBJ2-1
CDR3aa: CASSPGQGALDEQFF

v_gene: TRBV29-1
j_gene: TRBJ1-1
CDR3aa: CSVQTRGWDTEAFF

v_gene: TRBV5-7
j_gene: .
CDR3aa: CASSLMQGKETQYF

v_gene: TRBV12-3/TRBV12-4
j_gene: TRBJ1-2
CDR3aa: CASSIQAVYGYTF

v_gene: TRBV7-3
j_gene: TRBJ1-6
CDR3aa: CASSLIASRNSPLHF

v_gene: TRBV10-3
j_gene: TRBJ2-3
CDR3aa: CAISDSQGRTDTQYF

v_gene: TRBV6-6
j_gene: TRBJ1-2
CDR3aa: CASSRQGFGYGYTF